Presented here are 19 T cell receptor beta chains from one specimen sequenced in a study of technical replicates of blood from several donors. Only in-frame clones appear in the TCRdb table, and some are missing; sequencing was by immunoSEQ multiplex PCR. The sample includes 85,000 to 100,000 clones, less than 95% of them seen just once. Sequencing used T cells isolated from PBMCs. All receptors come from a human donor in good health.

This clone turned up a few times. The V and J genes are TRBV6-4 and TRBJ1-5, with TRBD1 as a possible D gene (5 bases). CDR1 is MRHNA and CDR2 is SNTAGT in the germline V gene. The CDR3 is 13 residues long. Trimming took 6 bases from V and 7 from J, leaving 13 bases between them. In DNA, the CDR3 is TGTGCCAGCAGCCAGGGTTCCCTACAGCCCCAGCATTTT. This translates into CASSQGSLQPQHF.

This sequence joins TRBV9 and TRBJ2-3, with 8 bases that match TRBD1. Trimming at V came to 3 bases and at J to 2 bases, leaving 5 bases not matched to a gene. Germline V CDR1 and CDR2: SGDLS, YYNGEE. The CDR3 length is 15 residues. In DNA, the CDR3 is TGTGCCAGCAGCGCGCGACAGGGGATCACAGATACGCAGTATTTT. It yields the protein CASSARQGITDTQYF.

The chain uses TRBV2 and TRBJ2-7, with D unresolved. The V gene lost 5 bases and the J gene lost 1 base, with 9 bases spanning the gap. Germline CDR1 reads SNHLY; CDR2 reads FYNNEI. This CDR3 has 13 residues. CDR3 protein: CASSQVGSYEQYF. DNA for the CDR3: TGTGCCAGCAGTCAGGTGGGTTCCTACGAGCAGTACTTC.

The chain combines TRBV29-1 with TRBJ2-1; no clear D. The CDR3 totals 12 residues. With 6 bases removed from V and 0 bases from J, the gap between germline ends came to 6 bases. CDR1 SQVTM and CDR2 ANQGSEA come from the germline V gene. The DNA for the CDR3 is TGCAGCGTGGAGCACTCCTACAATGAGCAGTTCTTC. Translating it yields CSVEHSYNEQFF.

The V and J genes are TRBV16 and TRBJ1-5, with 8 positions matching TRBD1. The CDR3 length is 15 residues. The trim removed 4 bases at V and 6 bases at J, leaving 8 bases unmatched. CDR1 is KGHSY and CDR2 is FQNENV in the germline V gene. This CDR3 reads CASSPYGQGTQPQHF. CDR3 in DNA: TGTGCCAGCAGCCCTTATGGACAGGGAACTCAGCCCCAGCATTTT. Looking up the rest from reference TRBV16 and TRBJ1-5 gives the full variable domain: GEEVAQTPKHLVRGEGQKAKLYCAPIKGHSYVFWYQQVLKNEFKFLISFQNENVFDETGMPKERFSAKCLPNSPCSLEIQATKLEDSAVYFCASSPYGQGTQPQHFGDGTRLSIL.

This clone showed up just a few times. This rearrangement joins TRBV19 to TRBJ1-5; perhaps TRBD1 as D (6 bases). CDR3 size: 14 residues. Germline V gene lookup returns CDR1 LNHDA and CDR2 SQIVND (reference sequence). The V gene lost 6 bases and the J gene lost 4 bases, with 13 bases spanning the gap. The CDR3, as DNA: TGTGCCAGTAGGCAACAGGGTCGGAATCAGCCCCAGCATTTT. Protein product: CASRQQGRNQPQHF.

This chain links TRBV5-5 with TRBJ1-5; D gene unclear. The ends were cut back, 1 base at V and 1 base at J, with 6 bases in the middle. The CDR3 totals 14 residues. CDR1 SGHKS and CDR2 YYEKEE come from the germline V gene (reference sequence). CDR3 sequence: CASSLISSNQPQHF. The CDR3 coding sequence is TGTGCCAGCAGCTTGATCTCCAGCAATCAGCCCCAGCATTTT.

CDR3 sequence reads: CASSLLAGNTEAFF. The DNA for the CDR3 is TGTGCCAGCAGCCTGCTCGCGGGGAACACTGAAGCTTTCTTT. The chain links TRBV7-6 to TRBJ1-1; D ambiguous. The CDR3 is 14 amino acids. V was clipped by 5 bases and J by 1 base, with 11 bases between them. Germline V CDR1 and CDR2: SGHVS, FNYEAQ.

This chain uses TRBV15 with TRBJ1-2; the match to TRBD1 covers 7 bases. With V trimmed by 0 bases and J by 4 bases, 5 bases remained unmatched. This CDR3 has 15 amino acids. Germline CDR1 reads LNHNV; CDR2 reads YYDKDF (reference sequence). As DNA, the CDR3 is TGTGCCACCAGCAGAGAGGAACAGGGGCGCTATGGCTACACCTTC. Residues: CATSREEQGRYGYTF.

DNA for the CDR3: TGTGCCAGCAGCTTAGGTCCCCATTACACCGGGGAGCTGTTTTTT. Protein sequence: CASSLGPHYTGELFF. The chain uses TRBV11-2 and TRBJ2-2; unclear D gene. This CDR3 spans 15 amino acids. Germline CDR1 and CDR2: SGHAT and FQNNGV. Between the trimmed V and J ends, which lost 1 base and 3 bases, there was a span of 9 bases.

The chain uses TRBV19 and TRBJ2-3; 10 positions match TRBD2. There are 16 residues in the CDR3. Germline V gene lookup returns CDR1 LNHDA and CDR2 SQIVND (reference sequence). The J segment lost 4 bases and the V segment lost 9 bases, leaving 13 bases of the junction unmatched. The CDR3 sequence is CASHPEKRGGPDTQYF. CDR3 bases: TGTGCCAGCCACCCAGAGAAGCGGGGGGGTCCAGATACGCAGTATTTT.

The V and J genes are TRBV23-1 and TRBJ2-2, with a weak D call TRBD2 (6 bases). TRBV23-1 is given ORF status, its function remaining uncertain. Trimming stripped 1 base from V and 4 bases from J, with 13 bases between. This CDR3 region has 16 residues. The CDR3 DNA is TGCGCCAGCAGTCAATGGAGGGATTCGGGCACCGGGGAGCTGTTTTTT. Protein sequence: CASSQWRDSGTGELFF.

For the CDR3, the DNA is TGTGCCAGCAGCCAAACAGGGAGGGCCTACGAGCAGTACTTC. Its protein is CASSQTGRAYEQYF. The chain combines TRBV13 with TRBJ2-7; D perhaps matches TRBD2 (7 bases). The CDR3 consists of 14 residues. Germline CDR1 reads PRHDT; CDR2 reads FYEKMQ (reference sequence). The V end lost 5 bases, the J end lost 2 bases, and 13 bases lay between the germline ends.

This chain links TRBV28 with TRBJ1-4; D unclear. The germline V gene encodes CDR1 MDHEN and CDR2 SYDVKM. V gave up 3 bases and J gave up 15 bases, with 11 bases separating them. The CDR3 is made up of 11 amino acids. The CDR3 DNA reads TGTGCCAGCAGTTTGAATCAACAATTGTTTTTT. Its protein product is CASSLNQQLFF. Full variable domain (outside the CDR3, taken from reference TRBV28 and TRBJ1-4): DVKVTQSSRYLVKRTGEKVFLECVQDMDHENMFWYRQDPGLGLRLIYFSYDVKMKEKGDIPEGYSVSREKKERFSLILESASTNQTSMYLCASSLNQQLFFGSGTQLSVL.

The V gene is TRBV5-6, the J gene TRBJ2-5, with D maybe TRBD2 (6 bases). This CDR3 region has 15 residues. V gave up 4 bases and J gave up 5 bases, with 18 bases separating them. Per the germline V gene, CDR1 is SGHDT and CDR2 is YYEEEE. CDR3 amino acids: CASSRGAGSGETQYF. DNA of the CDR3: TGTGCCAGCAGCCGTGGGGCCGGGAGCGGGGAGACCCAGTACTTC.

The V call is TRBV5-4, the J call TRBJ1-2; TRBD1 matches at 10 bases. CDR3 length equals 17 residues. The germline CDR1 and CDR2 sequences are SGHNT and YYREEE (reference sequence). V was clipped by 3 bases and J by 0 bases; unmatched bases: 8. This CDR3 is CASSSGQGVTSNYGYTF. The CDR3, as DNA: TGTGCCAGCAGCTCCGGACAGGGGGTTACCTCTAACTATGGCTACACCTTC.

DNA of the CDR3: TGTGCCAGCAGTGGTCTGGGGCGCGATAATTACGAGCAGTACTTC. This encodes CASSGLGRDNYEQYF. The chain recombines TRBV2 with TRBJ2-7; tentative D call: TRBD1 (5 bases). CDR3 size: 15 residues. The germline V gene has CDR1 SNHLY and CDR2 FYNNEI. V lost 4 bases and J lost 4, with 17 bases in between. Supplemented by reference TRBV2 and TRBJ2-7, the full variable domain reads EPEVTQTPSHQVTQMGQEVILRCVPISNHLYFYWYRQILGQKVEFLVSFYNNEISEKSEIFDDQFSVERPDGSNFTLKIRSTKLEDSAMYFCASSGLGRDNYEQYFGPGTRLTVT.

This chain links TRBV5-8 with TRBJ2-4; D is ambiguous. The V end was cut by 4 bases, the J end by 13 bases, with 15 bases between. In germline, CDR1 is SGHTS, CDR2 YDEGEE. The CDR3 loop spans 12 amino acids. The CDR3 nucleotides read TGTGCCAGCAGCGCAGAACAGTCTTCCCAGTACTTC. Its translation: CASSAEQSSQYF.

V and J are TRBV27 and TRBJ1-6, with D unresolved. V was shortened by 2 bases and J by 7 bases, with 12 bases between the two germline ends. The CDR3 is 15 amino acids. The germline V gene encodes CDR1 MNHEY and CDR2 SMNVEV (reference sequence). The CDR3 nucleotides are TGTGCCAGCAGTTTAGAGGGATCGGGGAATTCACCCCTCCACTTT. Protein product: CASSLEGSGNSPLHF.